This is a list of T cell receptor beta chains from one sample in a study of T cell changes during pregnancy in multiple sclerosis. Here immunoSEQ multiplex PCR was the method, and the copy in TCRdb shows in-frame clones only, minus some. Here the sample spans roughly 50,000 clones, 92% being singletons. The starting material was CD4+ T cells from peripheral blood mononuclear cells, obtained in the third trimester of pregnancy. All receptors derive from a female donor with multiple sclerosis, enrolled in a pregnancy study. The CDR3 runs from the conserved cysteine through the conserved F or W. The order of the fields is V gene, clone size, J gene, D gene, CDR3 DNA, CDR3 protein. The D gene is left open where the match is weak. Size values are once, few and many counts, or a class for expanded clones, and some rows have none.

>TRBV6-1|-|TRBJ1-4|-
TGTGCCAGCAGTTTGAGTAATGAAAAACTGTTTTTT
CASSLSNEKLFF
>TRBV6-5|-|TRBJ1-2|TRBD1
TGTGCCAGCAGAACGACAGGGGAATACTATGGCTACACCTTC
CASRTTGEYYGYTF
>TRBV5-6|-|TRBJ1-2|-
TGTGCCAGCAGTCTTGCGGGGGGTTACTTCCGCTATGGCTACACCTTC
CASSLAGGYFRYGYTF
>TRBV19|-|TRBJ1-2|-
TGTGCCAGTAGTAGCCTAGTCCTGACGCAAAACTATGGCTACACCTTC
CASSSLVLTQNYGYTF
>TRBV28|-|TRBJ1-2|TRBD1
TGTGCCAGCAGTTTTGGCCGGGGACAGGGCTATGGCTACACCTTC
CASSFGRGQGYGYTF
>TRBV28|-|TRBJ2-7|-
TGTGCCAGCAGATCCCCGAGGGAGCAGTACTTC
CASRSPREQYF
>TRBV19|few|TRBJ2-6|TRBD1
TGTGCCAGTAGCAGGGACAGCTCGTCTGGGGCCAACGTCCTGACTTTC
CASSRDSSSGANVLTF
>TRBV25-1|once|TRBJ2-1|-
TGTGCCAGCAGTAAGACTAACACTTACAATGAGCAGTTCTTC
CASSKTNTYNEQFF
>TRBV5-4|-|TRBJ1-1|-
TGTGCCAGCAGCATTGGGGCAGGGTGGGGCAACACTGAAGCCTTCTTT
CASSIGAGWGNTEAFF
>TRBV7-9|-|TRBJ2-5|TRBD1
TGTGCCAGCAGCTCCCGGGACAGGAGGAAAGAGACCCAGTACTTC
CASSSRDRRKETQYF
>TRBV2|-|TRBJ2-5|TRBD2
TGTGCCAGCAAGATGGCGGGAGGGCCACAGACCCAGTACTTC
CASKMAGGPQTQYF
>TRBV7-2|-|TRBJ2-7|TRBD1
TGTGCCAGCAGCTTAGTGACAGGGATCGCCTTC
CASSLVTGIAF
>TRBV18|-|TRBJ2-5|TRBD2
TGTGCCAGCTCACCACGGGATGAAGCGGGGGAGACCCAGTACTTC
CASSPRDEAGETQYF
>TRBV2|-|TRBJ2-1|TRBD2
TGTGCCAGCATTATTGGCGGGGGAATCTACAATGAGCAGTTCTTC
CASIIGGGIYNEQFF
>TRBV5-1|-|TRBJ1-1|-
TGCGCCAGCAGCTTGGGAGTGAACACTGAAGCTTTCTTT
CASSLGVNTEAFF
>TRBV7-3|-|TRBJ2-3|-
TGTGCCAGCAGCTTGGCTAGCGGCACAGATACGCAGTATTTT
CASSLASGTDTQYF
>TRBV6-6|once|TRBJ1-6|TRBD1
TGTGCCAGCAGTGTTTCGACAGGGGGCTCTTCACCCCTCCACTTT
CASSVSTGGSSPLHF
>TRBV19|-|TRBJ2-1|TRBD1
TGTGCCAGTAGTATAGATCTGGGACAGGGTTTGCGAAATGAGCAGTTCTTC
CASSIDLGQGLRNEQFF
>TRBV30|-|TRBJ1-1|-
TGTGCCTGGAGTGTCTATGAGCCCACTGAAGCTTTCTTT
CAWSVYEPTEAFF
>TRBV9|-|TRBJ2-7|TRBD2
TGTGCCAGCAGCGAAACTAGCGGGAGCTACGAGCAGTACTTC
CASSETSGSYEQYF
>TRBV5-8|-|TRBJ1-1|-
TGTGCCAGCAGCAACGACAAGAACACTGAAGCTTTCTTT
CASSNDKNTEAFF
>TRBV15|-|TRBJ2-7|TRBD1
TGTGCCACCAGCAGAGAGACAGGGGGCTACGAGCAGTACTTC
CATSRETGGYEQYF
>TRBV5-5|-|TRBJ1-6|-
TGTGCCAGCAGCACCCACTTGGCCGAGGGTTCACCCCTCCACTTT
CASSTHLAEGSPLHF
>TRBV7-2|-|TRBJ2-1|TRBD2
TGTGCCAGCAGCTTCGGACTACTAGCGGGGAACAATGAGCAGTTCTTC
CASSFGLLAGNNEQFF
>TRBV6-1|once|TRBJ2-3|TRBD2
TGTGCCAGCAGTACCCCGGGGGGTACGCAGTATTTT
CASSTPGGTQYF
>TRBV7-9|-|TRBJ2-7|-
TGTGCCAGCAGCTTAAACAAGTACGAGCAGTACTTC
CASSLNKYEQYF
>TRBV25-1|-|TRBJ2-1|TRBD1
TGTGCCAGCCTCCCCACGGGACAGTACAATGAGCAGTTCTTC
CASLPTGQYNEQFF
>TRBV6-1|-|TRBJ1-1|-
TGTGCCAGCAGGCCCCAGGGGCAGAACACTGAAGCTTTCTTT
CASRPQGQNTEAFF
>TRBV28|-|TRBJ2-2|-
TGTGCCAGCAGAGAAGGTGGAGACACCGGGGAGCTGTTTTTT
CASREGGDTGELFF
>TRBV10-3|-|TRBJ1-1|-
TGTGCCATCCAGGCAGGTCGGAACGTTTTGAACACTGAAGCTTTCTTT
CAIQAGRNVLNTEAFF